This T cell receptor beta chain derives from a study of blood T cell repertoires in COVID-19. Clones were sequenced by immunoSEQ multiplex PCR, and TCRdb holds only the in-frame ones, with some missing. The sample contains under 200,000 clones, around 84% of which appear only once. Trimming removed 4 bases from V and 6 bases from J; junction bases left unmatched: 6. There are 14 residues in the CDR3. Germline values: CDR1 MGHDK, CDR2 SYGVNS. The chain is built from TRBV25-1 and TRBJ2-7, with 10 nucleotides matching TRBD1. Sequencing was carried out using peripheral blood. The receptor was derived from a woman aged 70 to 79 with COVID-19, enrolled during active disease. The CDR3 DNA reads as TGTGCCAGCAGTGGTGACAGGGGGCAGAGCGAGCAGTACTTC. Translation: CASSGDRGQSEQYF.